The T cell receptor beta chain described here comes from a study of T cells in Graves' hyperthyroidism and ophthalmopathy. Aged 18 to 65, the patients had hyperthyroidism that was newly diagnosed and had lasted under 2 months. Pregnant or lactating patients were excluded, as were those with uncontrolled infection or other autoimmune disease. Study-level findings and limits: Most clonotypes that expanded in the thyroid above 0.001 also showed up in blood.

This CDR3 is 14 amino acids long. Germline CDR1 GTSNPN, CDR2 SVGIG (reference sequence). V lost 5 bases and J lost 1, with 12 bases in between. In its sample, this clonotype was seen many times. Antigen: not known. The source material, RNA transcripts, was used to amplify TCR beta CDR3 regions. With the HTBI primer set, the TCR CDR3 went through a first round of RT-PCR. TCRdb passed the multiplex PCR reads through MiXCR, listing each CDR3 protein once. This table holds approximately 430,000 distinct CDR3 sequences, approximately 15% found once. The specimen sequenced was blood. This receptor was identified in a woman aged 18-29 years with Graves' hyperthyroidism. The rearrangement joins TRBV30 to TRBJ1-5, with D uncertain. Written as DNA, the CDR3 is TGTGCCTGGGCCCTAGGAGGGAGCAATCAGCCCCAGCATTTT. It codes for CAWALGGSNQPQHF.